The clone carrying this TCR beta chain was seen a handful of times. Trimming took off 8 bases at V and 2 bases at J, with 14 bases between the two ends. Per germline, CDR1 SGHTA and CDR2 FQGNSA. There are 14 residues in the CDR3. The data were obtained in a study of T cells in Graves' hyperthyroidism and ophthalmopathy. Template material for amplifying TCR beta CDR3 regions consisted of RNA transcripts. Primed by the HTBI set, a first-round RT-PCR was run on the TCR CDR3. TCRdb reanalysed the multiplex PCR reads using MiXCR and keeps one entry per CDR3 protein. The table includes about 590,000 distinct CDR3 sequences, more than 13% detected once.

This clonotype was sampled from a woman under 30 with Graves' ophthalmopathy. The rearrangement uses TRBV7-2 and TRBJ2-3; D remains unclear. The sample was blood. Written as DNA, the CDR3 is TGTGCCAGCGGATGGCCGGGCCCCACAGATACGCAGTATTTT. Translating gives CASGWPGPTDTQYF.